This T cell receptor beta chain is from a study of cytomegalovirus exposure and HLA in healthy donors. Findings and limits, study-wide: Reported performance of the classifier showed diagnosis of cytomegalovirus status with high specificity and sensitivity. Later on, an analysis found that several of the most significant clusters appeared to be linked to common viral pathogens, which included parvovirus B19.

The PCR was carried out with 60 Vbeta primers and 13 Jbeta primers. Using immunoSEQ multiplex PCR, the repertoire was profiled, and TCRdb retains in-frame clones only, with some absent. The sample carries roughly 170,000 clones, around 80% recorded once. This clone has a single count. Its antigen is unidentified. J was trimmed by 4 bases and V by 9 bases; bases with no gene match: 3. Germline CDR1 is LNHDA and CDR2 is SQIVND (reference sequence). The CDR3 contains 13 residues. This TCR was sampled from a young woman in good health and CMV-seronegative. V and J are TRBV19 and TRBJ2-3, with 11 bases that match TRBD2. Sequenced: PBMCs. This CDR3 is CASKGLAADTQYF. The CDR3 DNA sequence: TGTGCCAGCAAGGGACTAGCGGCAGATACGCAGTATTTT.